A selection of T cell receptor beta chains follows, all from one sample in a study of glioma-infiltrating T cells after dendritic cell vaccination. Data came from immunoSEQ multiplex PCR; TCRdb stores just in-frame clones and leaves some out. The sample has 90,000 to 100,000 clones, around 80% seen once. The sequences come from blood, collected before dendritic cell vaccination. The receptor set was obtained from a human donor with glioblastoma. Each CDR3 is given with its conserved first and last residue. Fields, in order: clone size, J gene, V gene, D gene, CDR3 DNA, CDR3 protein. D genes are given only for firm matches. The size entry is marked missing in some rows and otherwise reads once, few, many or a size class.

abundance: -
j_gene: TRBJ1-3
v_gene: TRBV9
d_gene: -
CDR3nt: TGTGCCAGCAGCGCCCTCAGGACAACCTCTGGAAACACCATATATTTT
CDR3aa: CASSALRTTSGNTIYF

abundance: -
j_gene: TRBJ2-7
v_gene: TRBV28
d_gene: -
CDR3nt: TGTGCCAGCAGTTTAGGGGGGATCTACGAGCAGTACTTC
CDR3aa: CASSLGGIYEQYF

abundance: -
j_gene: TRBJ2-7
v_gene: TRBV30
d_gene: -
CDR3nt: TGTGCCTGGAGTGTACGGGCCTACGAGCAGTACTTC
CDR3aa: CAWSVRAYEQYF

abundance: -
j_gene: TRBJ2-7
v_gene: TRBV7-3
d_gene: TRBD2
CDR3nt: TGTGCCAGCAGCTTAACGACTAGCAACGAGCAGTACTTC
CDR3aa: CASSLTTSNEQYF

abundance: few
j_gene: TRBJ2-1
v_gene: TRBV19
d_gene: -
CDR3nt: TGTGCCAGTAGTCCTCTAGACAATGAGCAGTTCTTC
CDR3aa: CASSPLDNEQFF

abundance: -
j_gene: TRBJ1-5
v_gene: TRBV28
d_gene: -
CDR3nt: TGTGCCAGCAGTTTAGTGGGCCCTGATCGCCCCCAGCATTTT
CDR3aa: CASSLVGPDRPQHF

abundance: -
j_gene: TRBJ1-4
v_gene: TRBV27
d_gene: TRBD1
CDR3nt: TGTGCCAGCAGATCGACAGGGGCGGCAACTAATGAAAAACTGTTTTTT
CDR3aa: CASRSTGAATNEKLFF

abundance: -
j_gene: TRBJ1-6
v_gene: TRBV5-5
d_gene: -
CDR3nt: TGTGCCAGCAGCGAAAGGAGTGCCACCCTCCACTTT
CDR3aa: CASSERSATLHF

abundance: few
j_gene: TRBJ2-2
v_gene: TRBV6-1
d_gene: TRBD2
CDR3nt: TGTGCCAGCAGTGAGGCGGCGGGAGGGACCGGGGAGCTGTTTTTT
CDR3aa: CASSEAAGGTGELFF

abundance: -
j_gene: TRBJ2-5
v_gene: TRBV6-6
d_gene: -
CDR3nt: TGTGCCACCTCCCGGGGGGAGACCCAGTACTTC
CDR3aa: CATSRGETQYF

abundance: -
j_gene: TRBJ2-5
v_gene: TRBV2
d_gene: -
CDR3nt: TGTGCCAGCAGTGATGCGGGCGGAGAGACCCAGTACTTC
CDR3aa: CASSDAGGETQYF

abundance: -
j_gene: TRBJ1-2
v_gene: TRBV6-6
d_gene: TRBD1
CDR3nt: TGTGCCAGCAGTTACACGGACAGGCCTGGCTACACCTTC
CDR3aa: CASSYTDRPGYTF

abundance: few
j_gene: TRBJ2-2
v_gene: TRBV18
d_gene: -
CDR3nt: TGTGCCAGCTCACCCCGGGACATACTAACCGGGGAGCTGTTTTTT
CDR3aa: CASSPRDILTGELFF

abundance: -
j_gene: TRBJ2-7
v_gene: TRBV5-1
d_gene: -
CDR3nt: TGCGCCAGCAGCTTTGGACAGCCTCACTACGAGCAGTACTTC
CDR3aa: CASSFGQPHYEQYF

abundance: once
j_gene: TRBJ1-1
v_gene: TRBV5-1
d_gene: -
CDR3nt: TGCGCCAGCAGCTTGGCTGGGATCAAGGTGGGGGCAGGGGAAGCTTTCTTT
CDR3aa: CASSLAGIKVGAGEAFF

abundance: -
j_gene: TRBJ1-1
v_gene: TRBV6-5
d_gene: -
CDR3nt: TGTGCCAGCACCCCTGCGGGCCGGACTGAAGCTTTCTTT
CDR3aa: CASTPAGRTEAFF

abundance: -
j_gene: TRBJ1-5
v_gene: TRBV27
d_gene: -
CDR3nt: TGTGCCAGCAGTTTGATAAACACAGGGCTGGGTCCCCAGCATTTT
CDR3aa: CASSLINTGLGPQHF

abundance: -
j_gene: TRBJ2-3
v_gene: TRBV6-1
d_gene: -
CDR3nt: TGTGCCAGCAGTGAGGGGGCCAGGCCGGCAGATACGCAGTATTTT
CDR3aa: CASSEGARPADTQYF

abundance: -
j_gene: TRBJ2-2
v_gene: TRBV19
d_gene: -
CDR3nt: TGTGCCAGCAAGAAGGGGTTTCGGTCCTTTAACACCGGGGAGCTGTTTTTT
CDR3aa: CASKKGFRSFNTGELFF

abundance: -
j_gene: TRBJ1-1
v_gene: TRBV11-2
d_gene: -
CDR3nt: TGTGCCAGCAGCTTAGGCCTGCAGGGTACCGCTGAAGCTTTCTTT
CDR3aa: CASSLGLQGTAEAFF

abundance: -
j_gene: TRBJ2-7
v_gene: TRBV10-3
d_gene: TRBD2
CDR3nt: TGTGCCATCAAGTTCGGGGGGGACGCGGGCTCCTACGAGCAGTACTTC
CDR3aa: CAIKFGGDAGSYEQYF

abundance: -
j_gene: TRBJ2-1
v_gene: TRBV6-4
d_gene: -
CDR3nt: TGTGCCAGCAGCTTTCAAGCTAGCACCAATGAGCAGTTCTTC
CDR3aa: CASSFQASTNEQFF

abundance: -
j_gene: TRBJ1-4
v_gene: TRBV10-2
d_gene: TRBD1
CDR3nt: TGCGCCAGCAGTGAGACAGGGGAGGAAAAACTGTTTTTT
CDR3aa: CASSETGEEKLFF

abundance: -
j_gene: TRBJ1-5
v_gene: TRBV5-5
d_gene: -
CDR3nt: TGTGCCAGCAGCTTGAACAGGGAGTGGGATCAGCCCCAGCATTTT
CDR3aa: CASSLNREWDQPQHF

abundance: few
j_gene: TRBJ2-7
v_gene: TRBV4-1
d_gene: TRBD2
CDR3nt: TGCGCCAGCAGCCCGGCGGGAGTGTTATACGAGCAGTACTTC
CDR3aa: CASSPAGVLYEQYF

abundance: -
j_gene: TRBJ1-1
v_gene: TRBV6-5
d_gene: -
CDR3nt: TGTGCCAGCAGTTACTCGAACCGGGGTCCCACTGAAGCTTTCTTT
CDR3aa: CASSYSNRGPTEAFF

abundance: few
j_gene: TRBJ1-5
v_gene: TRBV28
d_gene: -
CDR3nt: TGTGCCAGCGAAAGGGCAGGGGGCAATCAGCCCCAGCATTTT
CDR3aa: CASERAGGNQPQHF

abundance: few
j_gene: TRBJ1-2
v_gene: TRBV19
d_gene: -
CDR3nt: TGTGCCAGTGATTTGAGGGGGAGCGCTCGTGGCTACACCTTC
CDR3aa: CASDLRGSARGYTF

abundance: -
j_gene: TRBJ2-1
v_gene: TRBV19
d_gene: TRBD1
CDR3nt: TGTGCCAGTAGTATAGACGGGACAGGGGGAATTGAGCAGTTCTTC
CDR3aa: CASSIDGTGGIEQFF

abundance: few
j_gene: TRBJ2-7
v_gene: TRBV27
d_gene: TRBD2
CDR3nt: TGTGCCAGCAGTTTATTCGGACTAGCTGATACCTACGAGCAGTACTTC
CDR3aa: CASSLFGLADTYEQYF

abundance: -
j_gene: TRBJ1-5
v_gene: TRBV5-1
d_gene: -
CDR3nt: TGCGCCAGCAGAGCTACACAGGGTCAGCCCCAGCATTTT
CDR3aa: CASRATQGQPQHF

abundance: -
j_gene: TRBJ2-1
v_gene: TRBV28
d_gene: TRBD2
CDR3nt: TGTGCCAGCAGTTTTGGGGGGGAGGTATTCAATGAGCAGTTCTTC
CDR3aa: CASSFGGEVFNEQFF

abundance: -
j_gene: TRBJ1-2
v_gene: TRBV30
d_gene: -
CDR3nt: TGTGCCTGGAGTCCTAGCCCAGTACGGGGCTACACCTTC
CDR3aa: CAWSPSPVRGYTF